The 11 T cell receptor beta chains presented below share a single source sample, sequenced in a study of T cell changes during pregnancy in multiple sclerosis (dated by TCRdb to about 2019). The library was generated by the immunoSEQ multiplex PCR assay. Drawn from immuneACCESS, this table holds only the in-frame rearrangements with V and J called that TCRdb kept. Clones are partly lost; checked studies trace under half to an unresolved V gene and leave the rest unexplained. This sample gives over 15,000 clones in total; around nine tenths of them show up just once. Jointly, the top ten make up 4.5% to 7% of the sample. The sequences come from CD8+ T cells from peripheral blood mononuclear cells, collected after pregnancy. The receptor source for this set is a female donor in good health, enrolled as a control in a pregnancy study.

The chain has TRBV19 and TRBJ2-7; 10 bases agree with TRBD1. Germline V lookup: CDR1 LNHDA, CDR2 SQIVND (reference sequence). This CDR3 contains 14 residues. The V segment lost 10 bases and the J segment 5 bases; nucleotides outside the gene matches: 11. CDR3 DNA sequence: TGTGCCATCGGACCGGGGACAGGGGTGCACGAGCAGTACTTC. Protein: CAIGPGTGVHEQYF.

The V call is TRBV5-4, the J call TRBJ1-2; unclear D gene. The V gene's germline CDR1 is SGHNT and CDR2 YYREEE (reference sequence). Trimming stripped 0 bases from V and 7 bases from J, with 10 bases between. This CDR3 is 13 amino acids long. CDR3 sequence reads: CASSLDTSGGYTF. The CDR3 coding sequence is TGTGCCAGCAGCTTGGACACCTCAGGTGGCTACACCTTC.

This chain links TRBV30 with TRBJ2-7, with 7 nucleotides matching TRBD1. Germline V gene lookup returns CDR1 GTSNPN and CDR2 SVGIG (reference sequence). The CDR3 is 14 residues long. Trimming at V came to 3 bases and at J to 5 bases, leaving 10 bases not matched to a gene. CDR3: CAWSAGTAPDEQYF. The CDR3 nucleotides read TGTGCCTGGAGCGCAGGGACAGCCCCGGACGAGCAGTACTTC.

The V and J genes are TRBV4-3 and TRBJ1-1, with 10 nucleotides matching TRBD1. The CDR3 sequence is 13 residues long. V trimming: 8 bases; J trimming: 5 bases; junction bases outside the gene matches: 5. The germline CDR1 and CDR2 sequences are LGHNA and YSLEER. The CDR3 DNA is TGCGCCAGCGGACAGGGGGATAGGACTGAAGCTTTCTTT. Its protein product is CASGQGDRTEAFF.

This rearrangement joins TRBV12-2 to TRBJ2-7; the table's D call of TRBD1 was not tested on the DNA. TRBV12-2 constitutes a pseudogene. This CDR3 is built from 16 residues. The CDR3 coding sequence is TGTGCAAGTCGCTTAGTAAGGTGGCAGGGAACCTACGAGCAGTACTTC. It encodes CASRLVRWQGTYEQYF.

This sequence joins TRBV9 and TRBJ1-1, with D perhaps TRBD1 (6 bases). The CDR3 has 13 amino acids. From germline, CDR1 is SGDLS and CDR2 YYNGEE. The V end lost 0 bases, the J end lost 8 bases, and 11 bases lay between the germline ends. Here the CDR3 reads CASSVDGRGEAFF. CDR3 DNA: TGTGCCAGCAGCGTAGATGGCAGGGGAGAAGCTTTCTTT.

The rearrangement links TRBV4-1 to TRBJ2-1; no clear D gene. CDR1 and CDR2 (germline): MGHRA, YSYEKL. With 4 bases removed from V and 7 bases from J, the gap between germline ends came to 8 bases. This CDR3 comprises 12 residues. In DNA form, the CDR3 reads TGCGCCAGCAGCCTGTATTTGAATGAGCAGTTCTTC. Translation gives CASSLYLNEQFF.

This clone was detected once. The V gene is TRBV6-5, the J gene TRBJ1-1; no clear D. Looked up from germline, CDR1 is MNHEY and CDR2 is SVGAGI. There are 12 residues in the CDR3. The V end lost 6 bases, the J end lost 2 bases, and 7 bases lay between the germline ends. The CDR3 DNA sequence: TGTGCCAGCAGCCAGCGCAACACTGAAGCTTTCTTT. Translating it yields CASSQRNTEAFF.

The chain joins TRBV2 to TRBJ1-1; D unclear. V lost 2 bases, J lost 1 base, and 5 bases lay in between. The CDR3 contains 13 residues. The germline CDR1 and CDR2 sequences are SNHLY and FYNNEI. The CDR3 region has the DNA TGTGCCAGCAGTGAACTCTCGAACACTGAAGCTTTCTTT. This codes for CASSELSNTEAFF.

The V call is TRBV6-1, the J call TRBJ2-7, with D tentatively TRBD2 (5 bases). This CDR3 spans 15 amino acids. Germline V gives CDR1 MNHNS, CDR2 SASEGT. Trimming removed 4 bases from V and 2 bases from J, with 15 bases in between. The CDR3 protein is CASSVSTGFTYEQYF. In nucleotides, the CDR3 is TGTGCCAGCAGTGTCAGTACGGGGTTTACCTACGAGCAGTACTTC.

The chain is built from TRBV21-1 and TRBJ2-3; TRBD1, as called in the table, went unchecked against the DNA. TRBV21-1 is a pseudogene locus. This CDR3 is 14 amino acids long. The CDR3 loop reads CASNGQASTDTQYF. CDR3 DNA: TGTGCCAGCAATGGGCAGGCCAGCACAGATACGCAGTATTTT.